This T cell receptor beta chain was profiled in a study of early T cells in non-severe SARS-CoV-2 infection. Overall study: Chains were not paired, and sequencing was done on bulk RNA from unsorted whole blood. Study observations and caveats: VDJdb matching favored anti-spike CD8 responses, missing private and CD4 specificities.

CDR3 length equals 13 residues. In germline, CDR1 is MDHEN, CDR2 SYDVKM. Germline trimming cut 8 bases from V and 15 bases from J; bases unmatched to any gene: 15. Unique molecular identifier tags were affixed to discrete cDNA molecules. TCRdb reanalysed the 5' RACE reads using MiXCR and keeps one entry per CDR3 protein. Here the sample spans 65,000 to 70,000 distinct CDR3 sequences, about 11% being singletons. Remarks on this clonotype: Its matching antigen is unknown.

V is TRBV28 and J is TRBJ2-1, with 8 bases aligning to TRBD1. The sample comprised whole blood. The origin of this receptor is an adult who was a healthcare worker with PCR-confirmed SARS-CoV-2 infection or an uninfected control (not recorded which). CDR3 coding DNA: TGTGCCAGCGGTGGGGTGGACAGGGCAGGCATGTTCTTC. Its translation is CASGGVDRAGMFF.